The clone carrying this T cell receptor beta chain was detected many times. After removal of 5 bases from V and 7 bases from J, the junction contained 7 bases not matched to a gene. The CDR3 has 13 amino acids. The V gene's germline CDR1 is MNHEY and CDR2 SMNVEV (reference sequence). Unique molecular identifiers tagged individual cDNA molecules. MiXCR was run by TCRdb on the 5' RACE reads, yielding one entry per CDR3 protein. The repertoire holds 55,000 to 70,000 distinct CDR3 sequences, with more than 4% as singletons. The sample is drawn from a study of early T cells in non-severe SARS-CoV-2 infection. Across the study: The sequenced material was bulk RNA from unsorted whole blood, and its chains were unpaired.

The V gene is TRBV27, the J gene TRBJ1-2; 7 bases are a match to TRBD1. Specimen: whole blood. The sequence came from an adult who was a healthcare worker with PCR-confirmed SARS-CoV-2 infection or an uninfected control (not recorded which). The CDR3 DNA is TGTGCCAGCAGTCCGCAGGGGGTCGCTGGCTACACCTTC. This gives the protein CASSPQGVAGYTF.